This T cell receptor (beta chain) came from a study of OX40 agonist ivuxolimab in advanced cancers. Whole-study context: Every patient in dose escalation had hepatocellular carcinoma, melanoma, renal cell or head and neck cancer. The study reported partial responses in three patients: one hepatocellular carcinoma, two cutaneous melanoma. The dose-escalation cohort was around 83% male, with a mean age of about 58 years, ranging about 20 to 79. Notes on the study in general: Part of the nonresponder group also had normalized T-cell clonal expansion that was low.

The V gene's germline CDR1 is MNHNS and CDR2 SASEGT. Trimming removed 4 bases from V and 6 bases from J, with 8 bases in between. The CDR3 length is 12 residues. Generated by immunoSEQ multiplex PCR, the TCRdb table keeps only in-frame clones and is missing some. The sample lists around 92,000 clones, roughly 94% seen once, with less than 0.2% in the top ten. A remark on this clone: What it binds is not known.

This sequence originates from an adult with an advanced solid tumor such as melanoma, head and neck, liver or kidney cancer. The input for sequencing was CD4+ or CD8+ T cells sorted from blood, taken in a trial of the OX40 agonist ivuxolimab. This sequence joins TRBV6-1 and TRBJ2-3, with D perhaps being TRBD1 or TRBD2 (6 bases each). CDR3 sequence reads: CASSGGADTQYF. As DNA, the CDR3 is TGTGCCAGCAGTGGGGGGGCGGATACGCAGTATTTT.